This T cell receptor (beta chain) comes out of a study of blood T cells in healthy people across ages. Findings of the study overall: Any changes in expanded clonotypes were possibly confounded, as donor CMV status remained unknown. A roughly linear fall in TCR beta diversity per million T cells was seen with increasing age.

V shed 3 bases and J 8 bases; nucleotides not matched to a gene: 2. This CDR3 is 12 amino acids long. Germline V gives CDR1 ENHRY, CDR2 SYGVKD. About this clonotype: Its matching antigen is unknown.

Then a second PCR, running roughly 7 to 12 cycles, was carried out with a sample-barcoded 5' primer and a J-beta primer mix. A tag from a template-switch adaptor with 12 random nucleotides marked each cDNA molecule. MiXCR, applied by TCRdb to the 5' RACE reads, yields one record per CDR3 protein. This sample has some 1.6 million distinct CDR3 sequences, with 30% to 40% found just once. The source of this sequence is a woman in her 30s in good health. Material: blood. The V and J genes are TRBV10-3 and TRBJ1-2; TRBD1 aligns across 8 bases. The DNA of the CDR3 is TGTGCCATCAGTGACAGGGGGCAGGGCTACACCTTC. Translated: CAISDRGQGYTF.